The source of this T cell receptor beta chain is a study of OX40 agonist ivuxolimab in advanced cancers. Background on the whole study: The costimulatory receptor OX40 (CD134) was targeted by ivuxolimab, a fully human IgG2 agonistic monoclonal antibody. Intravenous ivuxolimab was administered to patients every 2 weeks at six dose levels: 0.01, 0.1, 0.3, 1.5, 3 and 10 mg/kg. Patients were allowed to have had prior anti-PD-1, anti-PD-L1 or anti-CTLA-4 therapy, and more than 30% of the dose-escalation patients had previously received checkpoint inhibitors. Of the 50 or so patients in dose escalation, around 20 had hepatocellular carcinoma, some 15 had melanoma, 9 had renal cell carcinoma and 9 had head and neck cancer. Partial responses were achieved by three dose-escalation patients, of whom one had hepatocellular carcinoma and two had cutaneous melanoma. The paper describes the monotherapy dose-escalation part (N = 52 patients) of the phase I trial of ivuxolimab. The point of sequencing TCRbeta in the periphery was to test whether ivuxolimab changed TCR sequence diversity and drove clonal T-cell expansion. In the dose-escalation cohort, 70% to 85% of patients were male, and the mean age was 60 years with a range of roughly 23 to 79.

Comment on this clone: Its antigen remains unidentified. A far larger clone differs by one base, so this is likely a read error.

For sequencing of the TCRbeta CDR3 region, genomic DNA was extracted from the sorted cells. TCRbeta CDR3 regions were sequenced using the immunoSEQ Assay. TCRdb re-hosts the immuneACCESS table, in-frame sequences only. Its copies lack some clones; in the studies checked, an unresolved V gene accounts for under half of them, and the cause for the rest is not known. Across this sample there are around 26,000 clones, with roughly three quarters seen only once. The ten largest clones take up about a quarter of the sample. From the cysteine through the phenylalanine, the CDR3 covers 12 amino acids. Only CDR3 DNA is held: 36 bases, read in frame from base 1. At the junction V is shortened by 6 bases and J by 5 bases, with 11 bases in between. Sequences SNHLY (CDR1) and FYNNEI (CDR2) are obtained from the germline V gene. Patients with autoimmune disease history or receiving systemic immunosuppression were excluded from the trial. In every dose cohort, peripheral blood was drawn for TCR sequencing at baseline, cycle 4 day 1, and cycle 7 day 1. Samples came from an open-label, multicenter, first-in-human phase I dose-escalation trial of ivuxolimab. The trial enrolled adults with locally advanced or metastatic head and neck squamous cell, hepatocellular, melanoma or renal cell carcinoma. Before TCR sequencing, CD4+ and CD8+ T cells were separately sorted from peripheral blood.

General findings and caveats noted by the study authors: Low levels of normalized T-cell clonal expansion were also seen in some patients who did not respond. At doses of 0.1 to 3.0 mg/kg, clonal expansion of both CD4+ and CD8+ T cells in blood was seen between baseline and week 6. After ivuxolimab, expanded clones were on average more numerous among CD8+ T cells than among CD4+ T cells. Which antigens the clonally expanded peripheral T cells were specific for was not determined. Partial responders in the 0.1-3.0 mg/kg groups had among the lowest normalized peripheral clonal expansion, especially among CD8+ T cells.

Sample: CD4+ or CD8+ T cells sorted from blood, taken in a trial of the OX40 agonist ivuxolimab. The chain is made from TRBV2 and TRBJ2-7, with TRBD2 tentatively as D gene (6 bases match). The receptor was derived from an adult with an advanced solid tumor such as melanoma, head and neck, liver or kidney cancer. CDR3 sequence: CASSSGEDEQYF. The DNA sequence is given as TGTGCCAGCAGCTCGGGGGAGGACGAGCAGTACTTC.